This T cell receptor beta chain came from a study of T cells of healthy individuals. This clonotype was seen a handful of times. Each CDR3 protein is one row after TCRdb ran MiXCR on the 5' RACE reads. This table has nearly 100,000 distinct CDR3 sequences, roughly 15% appearing once. The germline V and J ends were trimmed by 4 bases and 7 bases, with 15 bases remaining between them. Germline values: CDR1 MNHEY, CDR2 SVGEGT. This CDR3 is 14 amino acids long. The receptor comes from a human donor in good health. The chain carries TRBV6-2 or TRBV6-3 and TRBJ2-3; D possibly corresponds to TRBD2 (5 bases). CDR3 loop: CASSFVLAEYTQYF. CDR3 bases: TGTGCCAGCAGTTTCGTGCTAGCCGAATATACGCAGTATTTT.